This T cell receptor (beta chain) appears in the sequencing data of a study of shared clonotypes between healthy human individuals. Across several immunoSEQ plates, the genomic DNA of each subset was split evenly. Each sorted subset replicate got 200 ng genomic DNA, tens of thousands of genomes. Data came from immunoSEQ multiplex PCR; TCRdb stores just in-frame clones and leaves some out. The table includes about 2,200,000 clones, around 93% detected once. Findings and caveats of the study: Relative to memory subsets, naive subsets generally showed larger estimated richness.

CD45RO-negative, CCR7-selected cells formed the naive CD8 fraction, which excluded terminally differentiated effector memory CD45RA+ cells. About this clone itself: What it binds is unknown.

The V end lost 0 bases, the J end lost 7 bases, and 13 bases lay between the germline ends. The CDR3 contains 15 residues. The germline gives CDR1 MNHEY, CDR2 SMNVEV (reference sequence). The genes are TRBV27 and TRBJ1-5; D unresolved. The receptor was isolated from a man between 18 and 29 years old in good health. Some clones in this sample may be carry-over from other donors' samples. Sequencing used naive CD8+ T cells from PBMCs. CDR3 amino acids: CASSLSVGDGQPQHF. DNA of the CDR3: TGTGCCAGCAGTTTATCCGTCGGGGATGGCCAGCCCCAGCATTTT.